The 7 T cell receptor beta chains reported below all come from one sample, sequenced in a study of cytomegalovirus exposure and HLA in healthy donors. The PCR contained 60 Vbeta and 13 Jbeta primers. Libraries were prepared by immunoSEQ multiplex PCR; TCRdb keeps only in-frame clonotypes and omits some of them. The sample yields 100,000 to 150,000 clones, approximately 80% seen once. The sequenced sample was PBMCs. These receptors all come from a woman between 55 and 75 years old in good health and CMV-seronegative.

The J gene is TRBJ2-7, the V gene TRBV27; the match to TRBD2 covers 10 bases. The V gene end was trimmed by 5 bases and the J gene end by 3 bases; junction bases not matched to a gene: 7. From germline, CDR1 is MNHEY and CDR2 SMNVEV (reference sequence). The CDR3 runs to 15 residues. The CDR3 loop reads CASSPGLAEIYEQYF. CDR3 bases: TGTGCCAGCAGTCCAGGACTAGCGGAGATCTACGAGCAGTACTTC.

The V and J genes are TRBV28 and TRBJ1-1, with unresolved D. The V end lost 2 bases, the J end lost 6 bases, and 19 bases lay between the germline ends. Germline V gene lookup returns CDR1 MDHEN and CDR2 SYDVKM. The CDR3 length is 16 residues. The CDR3 DNA is TGTGCCAGCAGTTTAAAGGTGGTTTGGGAGATTCCTGAAGCTTTCTTT. Protein product: CASSLKVVWEIPEAFF.

The rearrangement links TRBV27 to TRBJ2-7; TRBD2 might be the D (6 bases). Trimming removed 6 bases at V and 0 bases at J, with 21 bases between. Germline lookup yields CDR1 MNHEY and CDR2 SMNVEV (reference sequence). This CDR3 is built from 17 residues. DNA for the CDR3: TGTGCCAGCAGGCCCCCCGGATTAGCGGACGACTCCTACGAGCAGTACTTC. Its translation is CASRPPGLADDSYEQYF.

The V and J genes are TRBV5-1 and TRBJ2-6; D uncertain. V was cut by 3 bases and J by 0 bases, with 4 bases left in between. This CDR3 region has 14 residues. Germline CDR1 reads SGHRS; CDR2 reads YFSETQ. Here the CDR3 reads CASSSSSGANVLTF. In DNA form, the CDR3 reads TGCGCCAGCAGCTCGTCCTCTGGGGCCAACGTCCTGACTTTC. The full variable domain, with the rest looked up from reference TRBV5-1 and TRBJ2-6, is KAGVTQTPRYLIKTRGQQVTLSCSPISGHRSVSWYQQTPGQGLQFLFEYFSETQRNKGNFPGRFSGRQFSNSRSEMNVSTLELGDSALYLCASSSSSGANVLTFGAGSRLTVL.

The chain uses TRBV28 and TRBJ2-7; 9 nucleotides line up with TRBD1. The CDR3 spans 15 residues. The V segment lost 7 bases and the J segment 0 bases; nucleotides outside the gene matches: 7. The V gene's germline CDR1 is MDHEN and CDR2 SYDVKM. CDR3 sequence (DNA): TGTGCCAGCAAGTCCGGGACAGGGAGCTCCTACGAGCAGTACTTC. Protein: CASKSGTGSSYEQYF. Based on the CDR3 plus reference TRBV28 and TRBJ2-7, the full variable domain is DVKVTQSSRYLVKRTGEKVFLECVQDMDHENMFWYRQDPGLGLRLIYFSYDVKMKEKGDIPEGYSVSREKKERFSLILESASTNQTSMYLCASKSGTGSSYEQYFGPGTRLTVT.

This clone was seen a handful of times. J is TRBJ2-7 and V is TRBV12-1; TRBD2, the table's D call, was not compared with the DNA. TRBV12-1 is noted as a pseudogene. This CDR3 is built from 16 residues. As DNA, the CDR3 is TGTGCCAGCAGCTCTATAAGGGGTAGCGGGGGCTACGAGCAGTACTTC. It translates to CASSSIRGSGGYEQYF.

This clone was recorded a few times. The chain links TRBV11-2 to TRBJ2-7; tentative D call: TRBD2 (5 bases). This CDR3 comprises 13 residues. CDR1 SGHAT and CDR2 FQNNGV come from the germline V gene. V was shortened by 4 bases and J by 4 bases, with 11 bases between the two germline ends. The CDR3 sequence is CASSSSPYYEQYF. The CDR3 nucleotides are TGTGCCAGCAGCTCTAGCCCTTATTACGAGCAGTACTTC. Complete variable domain (other parts from reference TRBV11-2 and TRBJ2-7): EAGVAQSPRYKIIEKRQSVAFWCNPISGHATLYWYQQILGQGPKLLIQFQNNGVVDDSQLPKDRFSAERLKGVDSTLKIQPAKLEDSAVYLCASSSSPYYEQYFGPGTRLTVT.